A single sample gave rise to the 23 T cell receptor beta chains below, sequenced in a study of lymphopenia after photon versus proton radiotherapy. TCRdb's copy holds only in-frame clones and misses some; the assay was immunoSEQ multiplex PCR. The table shows approximately 80,000 clones, with around 83% occurring only once. The input for sequencing was peripheral blood, taken from a patient treated with proton-based radiotherapy. Every receptor here comes from a man aged 60 to 75 with pancreatic cancer.

The rearrangement links TRBV21-1 to TRBJ1-2. TRBV21-1 is a documented pseudogene. The CDR3 is 22 residues long. Written as DNA, the CDR3 is TGTGCCAGCAGCAAAGGAGGGGCTCCACTTCAAAACCCTAAAAGTTTTAACTATGGCTACACCTTC. Amino acids: CASSKGGAPLQNPKSFNYGYTF.

The chain carries TRBV11-3 and TRBJ2-4; D is possibly TRBD1 or TRBD2 (6 bases each). Trimming removed 4 bases at V and 1 base at J, with 14 bases between. The CDR3 runs 16 residues. Germline V CDR1 and CDR2: SGHNT, YENEEA. This chain's CDR3 is CASSSPGAAAKNIQYF. CDR3 sequence (DNA): TGTGCCAGCAGCTCACCGGGGGCGGCCGCCAAAAACATTCAGTACTTC.

This sequence joins TRBV18 and TRBJ1-4, with TRBD1 as a possible D gene (6 bases). Germline CDR1 KGHSH, CDR2 LQKENI. CDR3 length: 15 residues. The ends were cut back, 3 bases at V and 8 bases at J, with 16 bases in the middle. The CDR3 loop reads CASSPLQGGGEKLFF. The CDR3 coding sequence is TGTGCCAGCTCACCGTTACAGGGTGGCGGCGAAAAACTGTTTTTT.

This clone was picked up a small number of times. This chain uses TRBV5-1 with TRBJ1-1, with 10 bases lining up with TRBD1. In germline, CDR1 is SGHRS, CDR2 YFSETQ. V lost 4 bases, J lost 1 base, and 10 bases stayed unmatched. The CDR3 sequence is 17 residues long. DNA for the CDR3: TGCGCCAGCAGCGCCCAGGGACAGGGGTGGGGGAACACTGAAGCTTTCTTT. The encoded protein is CASSAQGQGWGNTEAFF.

This chain uses TRBV2 with TRBJ1-4; a possible D gene is TRBD1 (6 bases). The CDR3 has 15 residues. Germline CDR1 and CDR2: SNHLY and FYNNEI. Trimming removed 4 bases from V and 4 bases from J, with 13 bases in between. The CDR3 spells CASSAQRQVNEKLFF. In DNA form, the CDR3 reads TGTGCCAGCAGTGCTCAAAGACAGGTTAATGAAAAACTGTTTTTT.

V is TRBV29-1 and J is TRBJ1-2; D call uncertain. CDR1 is SQVTM and CDR2 is ANQGSEA in the germline V gene. The CDR3 spans 15 residues. V lost 7 bases and J lost 2, with 20 bases in between. CDR3 coding DNA: TGCAGCGCCTCATCCCGGGGTTCGGGCAACTATGGCTACACCTTC. It codes for CSASSRGSGNYGYTF.

The J gene is TRBJ2-1, the V gene TRBV29-1; a weak D match, TRBD2 (5 bases). CDR1 and CDR2 (germline): SQVTM, ANQGSEA. The CDR3 is made up of 14 amino acids. The V gene lost 5 bases and the J gene lost 8 bases, with 19 bases spanning the gap. This CDR3 is CSVRVLARLDEQFF. CDR3 nucleotide sequence: TGCAGCGTTCGGGTTTTAGCGAGGTTGGATGAGCAGTTCTTC.

The chain combines TRBV19 with TRBJ2-4; possible D gene TRBD2, 7 bases. In germline, CDR1 is LNHDA, CDR2 SQIVND (reference sequence). V shed 3 bases and J shed 2 bases, with 14 bases lying between them. The CDR3 has 16 amino acids. The DNA of the CDR3 is TGTGCCAGTAGTATGGGGGCGGGAGCGACCAAAAACATTCAGTACTTC. Residues: CASSMGAGATKNIQYF.

V and J are TRBV9 and TRBJ2-5; D not certain. The CDR3 loop spans 14 amino acids. V gave up 2 bases and J gave up 4 bases, with 12 bases separating them. The V gene's germline CDR1 is SGDLS and CDR2 YYNGEE. CDR3 in amino acids: CASSVGPQGETQYF. Here the CDR3 DNA reads TGTGCCAGCAGCGTCGGCCCCCAAGGAGAGACCCAGTACTTC.

The rearrangement uses TRBV27 and TRBJ2-7; maybe TRBD2 (6 bases). V lost 8 bases, J lost 2 bases, and 16 bases lay in between. Per germline, CDR1 MNHEY and CDR2 SMNVEV (reference sequence). The CDR3 is 14 residues long. In DNA, the CDR3 is TGTGCCAGCTGTTGGGCGGGATCCCCCTACGAGCAGTACTTC. Translating gives CASCWAGSPYEQYF.

The chain combines TRBV5-1 with TRBJ2-2; 12 bases line up with TRBD2. The CDR3 has 15 residues. With 2 bases clipped from V and 4 bases from J, the junction kept 0 bases outside the gene matches. Germline-derived CDR1 and CDR2 are SGHRS and YFSETQ. CDR3 DNA sequence: TGCGCCAGCAGCTTACTAGCGGGGGGCACCGGGGAGCTGTTTTTT. Its translation: CASSLLAGGTGELFF.

The genes are TRBV7-3 and TRBJ2-2; 8 bases fit TRBD1. V was pared by 1 base and J by 4 bases, with 2 bases of the junction left unmatched. The CDR3 has 15 amino acids. The V gene's germline CDR1 is SGHTA and CDR2 FQGTGA. The CDR3 DNA sequence: TGTGCCAGCAGCTTAATAACAGGGGGCACCGGGGAGCTGTTTTTT. Translated, it gives CASSLITGGTGELFF.

The chain joins TRBV29-1 to TRBJ1-6, with TRBD1 as a possible D gene (5 bases). This CDR3 region has 13 residues. CDR1 is SQVTM, CDR2 ANQGSEA, per germline. Trimming removed 1 base at V and 6 bases at J, with 7 bases between. CDR3 amino acids: CSVEVGGNSPLHF. The DNA for the CDR3 is TGCAGCGTTGAAGTTGGGGGTAATTCACCCCTCCACTTT.

J is TRBJ2-2 and V is TRBV2; TRBD1 agrees at 7 bases. Trimming at V came to 5 bases and at J to 4 bases, leaving 16 bases not matched to a gene. The CDR3 runs 18 residues. Germline values: CDR1 SNHLY, CDR2 FYNNEI. DNA for the CDR3: TGTGCCAGCAGTTCTCCAATGCTCGGGCAGGGGGTCACCGGGGAGCTGTTTTTT. It codes for CASSSPMLGQGVTGELFF.

CDR3 DNA sequence: TGCAGCGTCACCGGGACTAGCGGGGATTTGAATACGCAGTATTTT. Translated: CSVTGTSGDLNTQYF. This chain connects TRBV29-1 to TRBJ2-3, with TRBD2 identical over 13 bases. V trimming: 6 bases; J trimming: 7 bases; junction bases outside the gene matches: 10. Germline values: CDR1 SQVTM, CDR2 ANQGSEA. This CDR3 has 15 residues.

This chain links TRBV5-1 with TRBJ1-2; the match to TRBD1 covers 8 bases. Germline values: CDR1 SGHRS, CDR2 YFSETQ. The CDR3 sequence is 15 residues long. V gave up 3 bases and J gave up 3 bases; unmatched junction bases: 7. The CDR3 DNA follows: TGCGCCAGCAGCTCACAGGGGGACTCTTACTATGGCTACACCTTC. This sequence encodes CASSSQGDSYYGYTF.

The CDR3 DNA reads as TGTGCCAGCAGCGTAGGGTTGAGCTCCTATAATTCACCCCTCCACTTT. This codes for CASSVGLSSYNSPLHF. The chain employs TRBV9 and TRBJ1-6; no definite D call. The CDR3 is 16 residues long. Trimming removed 0 bases at V and 0 bases at J, with 7 bases between. Germline assignment: CDR1 SGDLS and CDR2 YYNGEE.

The chain combines TRBV21-1 with TRBJ2-7; TRBD2, as called in the table, went unchecked against the DNA. TRBV21-1 counts as a pseudogene. This CDR3 has 15 amino acids. The chain's CDR3 is CASSLGRGAEYEQYF. The CDR3 DNA sequence: TGTGCCAGCAGCTTGGGGAGGGGGGCGGAATACGAGCAGTACTTC.

This chain joins TRBV6-5 and TRBJ2-4, with 7 bases identical to TRBD2. There are 13 residues in the CDR3. The junction had 5 bases not matched to a gene; V was cut back by 0 bases and J by 12 bases. The V gene's germline CDR1 is MNHEY and CDR2 SVGAGI. CDR3 coding DNA: TGTGCCAGCAGTTACTCCAAGCGGGGCCCTCAGTACTTC. This encodes CASSYSKRGPQYF.

The chain recombines TRBV18 with TRBJ2-5; 7 nucleotides match TRBD1. The CDR3 consists of 15 residues. Trimming at V came to 3 bases and at J to 4 bases, leaving 8 bases not matched to a gene. The germline CDR1 and CDR2 sequences are KGHSH and LQKENI. CDR3 residues: CASSPLGQQVETQYF. In DNA, the CDR3 is TGTGCCAGCTCACCTCTGGGACAGCAGGTAGAGACCCAGTACTTC.

The CDR3 loop reads CASSYPGTEGHYSNQPQHF. The DNA for the CDR3 is TGTGCCAGCAGTTACCCCGGGACAGAGGGGCACTATAGCAATCAGCCCCAGCATTTT. The V gene is TRBV28, the J gene TRBJ1-5; 7 bases align to TRBD1. Germline loops: CDR1 MDHEN, CDR2 SYDVKM. The CDR3 is 19 amino acids. V trimming: 4 bases; J trimming: 0 bases; junction bases outside the gene matches: 15. The full variable domain, in which reference TRBV28 and TRBJ1-5 provide the parts outside the CDR3, is DVKVTQSSRYLVKRTGEKVFLECVQDMDHENMFWYRQDPGLGLRLIYFSYDVKMKEKGDIPEGYSVSREKKERFSLILESASTNQTSMYLCASSYPGTEGHYSNQPQHFGDGTRLSIL.

The V and J genes are TRBV6-5 and TRBJ2-7, with 13 bases matching TRBD2. This CDR3 is built from 14 residues. In germline, CDR1 is MNHEY, CDR2 SVGAGI. The V and J ends lost 8 bases and 4 bases, in that order; junction bases with no gene match: 5. This CDR3 is CASAWTSGSYEQYF. The CDR3 DNA sequence: TGTGCCAGCGCGTGGACTAGCGGGAGTTACGAGCAGTACTTC.

CDR3 residues: CASSTWEDNIQYF. CDR3 DNA sequence: TGTGCCAGTAGTACCTGGGAGGACAATATTCAGTACTTC. The rearrangement uses TRBV19 and TRBJ2-4; possible D gene TRBD2, 6 bases. CDR1 and CDR2 (germline): LNHDA, SQIVND (reference sequence). The CDR3 loop spans 13 amino acids. With 4 bases removed from V and 10 bases from J, the gap between germline ends came to 14 bases.